The source of this T cell receptor beta chain is a study of Ad26.COV2.S vaccination and SARS-CoV-2 variants. Study-wide results and limits: The authors reported substantial breadth in spike-specific CD8+ and CD4+ T cell responses after vaccination. Among vaccine recipients, spike-specific TCR breadth exceeded that of placebo recipients.

Profiled with immunoSEQ multiplex PCR; TCRdb holds only in-frame clones, not every one. Among about 410,000 clones listed, approximately 90% were seen once. As regards this clone: The target antigen is unknown.

Treatment given: roughly 20 received Ad26.COV2.S at low or high dose, single or two shots; roughly 5 received placebo; per-sample allocation not given. Sample collection was performed on day 63 after the first vaccine or placebo injection. CDR3 length: 15 amino acids. CDR1 and CDR2 from the germline V gene are SGHNT and YYREEE (reference sequence). V was clipped by 4 bases and J by 3 bases, with 16 bases between them. The chain is built from TRBV5-4 and TRBJ1-2; D might be TRBD1 (5 bases). Sequenced material: peripheral blood, taken in a trial of Ad26.COV2.S vaccine versus placebo. The receptor comes from a person aged 18-60 years who received the Ad26.COV2.S COVID-19 vaccine or a placebo. The CDR3 DNA is TGTGCCAGCAGCGTCACGGGGGGAGGGGACTATGGCTACACCTTC. Its translation is CASSVTGGGDYGYTF.